This TCR beta chain derives from a study of control samples from healthy donors and cancer patients. Clones were sequenced by immunoSEQ multiplex PCR, and TCRdb holds only the in-frame ones, with some missing. The data show approximately 130,000 clones, around 87% seen once. In the case of this clone: Other DNA sequences in the same sample also yield this CDR3.

Trimming cost V 7 bases and J 1 base; bases outside gene matches: 4. Germline V gene data show CDR1 as MDHEN and CDR2 as SYDVKM. The CDR3 extends over 15 amino acids. The V and J genes are TRBV28 and TRBJ2-4; 10 bases agree with TRBD1. Specimen: blood. The receptor was derived from a man in his 60s in good health. CDR3 bases: TGTGCCAGCATCCCGGGACAGGGGGCCAAAAACATTCAGTACTTC. Protein: CASIPGQGAKNIQYF. Complete variable domain (other parts from reference TRBV28 and TRBJ2-4): DVKVTQSSRYLVKRTGEKVFLECVQDMDHENMFWYRQDPGLGLRLIYFSYDVKMKEKGDIPEGYSVSREKKERFSLILESASTNQTSMYLCASIPGQGAKNIQYFGAGTRLSVL.